Given below is one T cell receptor (beta chain) in context. Its antigen is as yet unknown. These data originate in a study of OX40 agonist ivuxolimab in advanced cancers. Study background: While on treatment, patients had intravenous ivuxolimab at 0.01 to 10 mg/kg every 2 weeks.

Study-level points and caveats: The 0.1-3.0 mg/kg partial responders had among the lowest clonal expansion. At doses 0.1 to 3.0 mg/kg, CD4+ and CD8+ clones expanded.

The length of the CDR3 is 14 residues. V lost 4 bases and J 0 bases, leaving 7 bases between the germline ends. CDR1 SGHRS and CDR2 YFSETQ come from the germline V gene. Individuals having autoimmune disease history or systemic immunosuppression were not enrolled. Sequencing was performed with immunoSEQ multiplex PCR; in TCRdb, only in-frame clones are kept and a portion is missing. The top ten clones hold less than 0.2% of a sample with 95,000 to 150,000 clones, roughly 93% of them seen once. The sample here was CD4+ or CD8+ T cells sorted from blood, taken in a trial of the OX40 agonist ivuxolimab. The chain employs TRBV5-1 and TRBJ2-2, with D maybe TRBD1 (5 bases). The sequence was collected from an adult with an advanced solid tumor such as melanoma, head and neck, liver or kidney cancer. CDR3 amino acids: CASSQGPNTGELFF. The DNA for the CDR3 is TGCGCCAGCAGCCAGGGTCCGAACACCGGGGAGCTGTTTTTT.